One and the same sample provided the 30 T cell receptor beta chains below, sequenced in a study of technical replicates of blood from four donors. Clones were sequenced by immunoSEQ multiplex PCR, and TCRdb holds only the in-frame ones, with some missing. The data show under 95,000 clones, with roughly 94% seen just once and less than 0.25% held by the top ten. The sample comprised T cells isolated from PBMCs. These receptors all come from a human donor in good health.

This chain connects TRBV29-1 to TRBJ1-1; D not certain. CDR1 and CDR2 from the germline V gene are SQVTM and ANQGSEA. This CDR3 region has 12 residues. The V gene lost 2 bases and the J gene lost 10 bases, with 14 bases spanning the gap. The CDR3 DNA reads TGCAGCGTTGAAACCCCCCAGGATCGAGCTTTCTTT. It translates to CSVETPQDRAFF.

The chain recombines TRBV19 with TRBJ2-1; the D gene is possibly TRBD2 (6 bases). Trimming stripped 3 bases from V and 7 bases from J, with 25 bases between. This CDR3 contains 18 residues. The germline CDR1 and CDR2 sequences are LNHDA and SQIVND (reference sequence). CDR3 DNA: TGTGCCAGTAGTATTCTGGCCCCGGACGCGGGGTCGAGGAATGAGCAGTTCTTC. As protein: CASSILAPDAGSRNEQFF. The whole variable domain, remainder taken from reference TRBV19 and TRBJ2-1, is DGGITQSPKYLFRKEGQNVTLSCEQNLNHDAMYWYRQDPGQGLRLIYYSQIVNDFQKGDIAEGYSVSREKKESFPLTVTSAQKNPTAFYLCASSILAPDAGSRNEQFFGPGTRLTVL.

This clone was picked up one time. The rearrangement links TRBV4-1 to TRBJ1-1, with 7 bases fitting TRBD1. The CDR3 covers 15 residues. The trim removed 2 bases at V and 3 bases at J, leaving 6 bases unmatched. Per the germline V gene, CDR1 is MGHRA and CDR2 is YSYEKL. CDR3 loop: CASSQPSGGHTEAFF. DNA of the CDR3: TGCGCCAGCAGCCAACCGTCAGGGGGACACACTGAAGCTTTCTTT.

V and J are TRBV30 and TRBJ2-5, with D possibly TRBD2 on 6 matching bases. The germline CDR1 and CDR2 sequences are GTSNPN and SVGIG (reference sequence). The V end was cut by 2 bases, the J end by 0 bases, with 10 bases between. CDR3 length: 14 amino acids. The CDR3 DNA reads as TGTGCCTGGAGTCGGGGGACGAACCAAGAGACCCAGTACTTC. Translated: CAWSRGTNQETQYF.

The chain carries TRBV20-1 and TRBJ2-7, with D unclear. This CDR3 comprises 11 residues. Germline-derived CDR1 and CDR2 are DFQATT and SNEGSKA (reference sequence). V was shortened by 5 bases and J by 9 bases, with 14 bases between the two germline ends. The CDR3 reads CSAERTRGQYF. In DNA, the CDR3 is TGCAGTGCTGAACGTACTCGAGGGCAGTACTTC.

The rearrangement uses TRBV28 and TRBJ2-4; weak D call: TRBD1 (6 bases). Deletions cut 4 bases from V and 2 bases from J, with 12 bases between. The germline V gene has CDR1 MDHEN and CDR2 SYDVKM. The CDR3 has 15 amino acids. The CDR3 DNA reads TGTGCCAGCAGTTCTCATACAGGGACCAAAAACATTCAGTACTTC. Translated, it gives CASSSHTGTKNIQYF.

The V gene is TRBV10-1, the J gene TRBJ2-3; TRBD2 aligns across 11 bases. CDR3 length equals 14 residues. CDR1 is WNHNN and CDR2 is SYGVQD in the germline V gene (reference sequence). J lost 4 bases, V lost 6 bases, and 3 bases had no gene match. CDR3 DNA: TGCGCCAGCAGACTAGCGGGAGATGCAGATACGCAGTATTTT. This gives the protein CASRLAGDADTQYF.

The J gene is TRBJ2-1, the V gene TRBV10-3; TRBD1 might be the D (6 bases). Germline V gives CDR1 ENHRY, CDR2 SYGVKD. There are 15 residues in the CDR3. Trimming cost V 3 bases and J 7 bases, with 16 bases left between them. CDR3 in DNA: TGTGCCATCAGTGACTCGGACAGAGGCAATAATGAGCAGTTCTTC. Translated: CAISDSDRGNNEQFF.

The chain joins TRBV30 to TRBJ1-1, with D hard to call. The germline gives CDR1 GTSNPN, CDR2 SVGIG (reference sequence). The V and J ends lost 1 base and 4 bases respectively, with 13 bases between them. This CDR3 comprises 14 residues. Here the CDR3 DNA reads TGTGCCTGGAGTGGTTATCGGGGTTTCACTGAAGCTTTCTTT. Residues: CAWSGYRGFTEAFF.

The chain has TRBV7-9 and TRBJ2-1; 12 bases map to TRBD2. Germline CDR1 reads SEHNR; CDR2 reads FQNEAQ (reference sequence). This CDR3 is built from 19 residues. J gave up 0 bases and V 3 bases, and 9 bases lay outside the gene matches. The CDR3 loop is CASSFPGTSGSTSYNEQFF. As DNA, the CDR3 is TGTGCCAGCAGCTTTCCAGGGACTAGCGGGTCAACCTCCTACAATGAGCAGTTCTTC.

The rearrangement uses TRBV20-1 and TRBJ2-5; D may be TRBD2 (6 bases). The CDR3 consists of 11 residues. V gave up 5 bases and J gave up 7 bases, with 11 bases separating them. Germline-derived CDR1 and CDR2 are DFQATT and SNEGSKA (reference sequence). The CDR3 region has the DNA TGCAGTGCTTGGGACTGGGGGACCCAGTACTTC. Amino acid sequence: CSAWDWGTQYF.

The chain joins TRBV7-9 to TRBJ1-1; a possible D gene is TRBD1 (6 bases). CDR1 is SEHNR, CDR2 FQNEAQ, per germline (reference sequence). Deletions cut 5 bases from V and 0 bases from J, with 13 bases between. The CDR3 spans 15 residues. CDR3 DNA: TGTGCCAGCAGCCCGGGGGGGGGCATGAACACTGAAGCTTTCTTT. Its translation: CASSPGGGMNTEAFF.

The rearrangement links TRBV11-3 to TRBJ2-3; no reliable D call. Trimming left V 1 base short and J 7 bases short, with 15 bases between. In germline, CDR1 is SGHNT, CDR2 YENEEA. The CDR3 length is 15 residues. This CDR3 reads CASSLGRPGENTQYF. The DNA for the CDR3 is TGTGCCAGCAGCTTAGGACGGCCAGGCGAGAATACGCAGTATTTT.

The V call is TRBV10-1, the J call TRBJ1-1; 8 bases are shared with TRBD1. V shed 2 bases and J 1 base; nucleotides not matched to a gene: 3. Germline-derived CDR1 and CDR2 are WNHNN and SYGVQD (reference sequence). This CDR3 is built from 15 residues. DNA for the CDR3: TGCGCCAGCAGTGAGCAGGGGGCTGGGAACACTGAAGCTTTCTTT. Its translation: CASSEQGAGNTEAFF.

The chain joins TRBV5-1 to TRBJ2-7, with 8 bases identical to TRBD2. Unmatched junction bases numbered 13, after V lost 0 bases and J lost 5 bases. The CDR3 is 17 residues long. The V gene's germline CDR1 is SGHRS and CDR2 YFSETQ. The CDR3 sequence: CASSLGGGRRIRNEQYF. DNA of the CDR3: TGCGCCAGCAGCTTGGGGGGCGGGAGGAGGATAAGAAACGAGCAGTACTTC. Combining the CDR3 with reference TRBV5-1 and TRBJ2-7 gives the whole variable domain KAGVTQTPRYLIKTRGQQVTLSCSPISGHRSVSWYQQTPGQGLQFLFEYFSETQRNKGNFPGRFSGRQFSNSRSEMNVSTLELGDSALYLCASSLGGGRRIRNEQYFGPGTRLTVT.

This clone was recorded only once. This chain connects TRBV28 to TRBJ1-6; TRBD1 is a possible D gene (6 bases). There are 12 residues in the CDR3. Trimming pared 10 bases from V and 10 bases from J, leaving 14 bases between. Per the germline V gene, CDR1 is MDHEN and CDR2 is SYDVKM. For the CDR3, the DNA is TGTGCCACCGAAGGGGGAGAGTCACCCCTCCACTTT. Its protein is CATEGGESPLHF.

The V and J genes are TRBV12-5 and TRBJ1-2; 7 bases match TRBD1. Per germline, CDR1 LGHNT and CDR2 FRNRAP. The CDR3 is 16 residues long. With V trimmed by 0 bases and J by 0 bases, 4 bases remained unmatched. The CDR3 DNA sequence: TGTGCTAGTGGTTTGGTCCGGACAGGTTCTAACTATGGCTACACCTTC. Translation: CASGLVRTGSNYGYTF.

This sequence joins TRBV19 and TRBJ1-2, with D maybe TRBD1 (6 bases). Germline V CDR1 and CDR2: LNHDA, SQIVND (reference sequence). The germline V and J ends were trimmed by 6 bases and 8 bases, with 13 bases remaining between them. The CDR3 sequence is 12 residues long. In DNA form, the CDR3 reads TGTGCCAGTAGCCTACAGGGTCGCGGCTACACCTTC. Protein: CASSLQGRGYTF.

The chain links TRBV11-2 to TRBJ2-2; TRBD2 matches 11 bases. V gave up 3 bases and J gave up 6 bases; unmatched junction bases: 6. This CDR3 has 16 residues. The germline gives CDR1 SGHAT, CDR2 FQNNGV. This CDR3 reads CASSFTSGRGPGELFF. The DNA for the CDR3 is TGTGCCAGCAGCTTCACTAGCGGGAGAGGCCCCGGGGAGCTGTTTTTT.

CDR3 bases: TGCAGCGTTGAGGTAAAGGGGAGGCCAAATGAGCAGTTCTTC. Translated: CSVEVKGRPNEQFF. The chain joins TRBV29-1 to TRBJ2-1; a possible D gene is TRBD2 (6 bases). The V end lost 3 bases, the J end lost 7 bases, and 16 bases lay between the germline ends. CDR3 length: 14 residues. Germline CDR1 SQVTM, CDR2 ANQGSEA.

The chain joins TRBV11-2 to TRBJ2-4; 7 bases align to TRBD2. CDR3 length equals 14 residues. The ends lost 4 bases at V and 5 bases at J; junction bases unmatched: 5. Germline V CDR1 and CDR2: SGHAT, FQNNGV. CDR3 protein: CASSSREVQNIQYF. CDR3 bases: TGTGCCAGCAGCTCTCGGGAGGTCCAAAACATTCAGTACTTC.

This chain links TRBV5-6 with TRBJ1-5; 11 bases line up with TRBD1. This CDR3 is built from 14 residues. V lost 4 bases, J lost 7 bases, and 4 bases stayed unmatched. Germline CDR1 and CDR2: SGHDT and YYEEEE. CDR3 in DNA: TGTGCCAGCAGCGCCTGGGACAGGGGGCAGCCCCAGCATTTT. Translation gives CASSAWDRGQPQHF.

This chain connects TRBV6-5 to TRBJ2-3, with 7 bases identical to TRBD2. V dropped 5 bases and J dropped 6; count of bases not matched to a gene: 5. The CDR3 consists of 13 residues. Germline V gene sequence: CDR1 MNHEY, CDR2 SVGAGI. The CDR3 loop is CASSNRDYDTQYF. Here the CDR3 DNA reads TGTGCCAGCAGTAACCGGGACTACGATACGCAGTATTTT.

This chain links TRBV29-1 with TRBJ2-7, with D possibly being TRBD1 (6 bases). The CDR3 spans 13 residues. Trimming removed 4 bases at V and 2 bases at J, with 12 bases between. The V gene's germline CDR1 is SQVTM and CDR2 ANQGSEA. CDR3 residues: CSVVQGQTYEQYF. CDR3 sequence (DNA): TGCAGCGTTGTACAGGGCCAAACCTACGAGCAGTACTTC.

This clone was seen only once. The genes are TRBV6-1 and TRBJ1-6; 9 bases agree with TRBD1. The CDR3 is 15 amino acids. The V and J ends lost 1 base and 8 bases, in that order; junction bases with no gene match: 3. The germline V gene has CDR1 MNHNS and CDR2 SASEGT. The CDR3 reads CASSEETGGHSPLHF. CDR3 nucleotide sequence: TGTGCCAGCAGTGAAGAGACAGGGGGGCATTCACCCCTCCACTTT.

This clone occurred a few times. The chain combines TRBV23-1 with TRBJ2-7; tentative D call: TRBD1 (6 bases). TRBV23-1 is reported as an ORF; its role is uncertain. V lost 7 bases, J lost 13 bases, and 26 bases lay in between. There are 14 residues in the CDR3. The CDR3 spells CASNPLAGTPHSYF. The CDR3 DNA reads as TGCGCCAGCAACCCTCTGGCCGGGACACCACACAGCTACTTC.

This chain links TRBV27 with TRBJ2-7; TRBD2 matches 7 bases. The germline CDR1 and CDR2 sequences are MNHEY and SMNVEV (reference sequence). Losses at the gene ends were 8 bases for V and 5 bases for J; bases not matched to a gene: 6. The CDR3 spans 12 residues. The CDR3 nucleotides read TGTGCCAGCGGGAGGGTATCGGACGAGCAGTACTTC. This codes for CASGRVSDEQYF.

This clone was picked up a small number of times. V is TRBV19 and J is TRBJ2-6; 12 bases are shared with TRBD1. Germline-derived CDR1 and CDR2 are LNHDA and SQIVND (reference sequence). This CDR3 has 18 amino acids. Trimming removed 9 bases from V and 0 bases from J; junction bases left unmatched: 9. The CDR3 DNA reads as TGTGCCAGCGGGACAGGGGGCGTTTTTTACTCTGGGGCCAACGTCCTGACTTTC. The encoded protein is CASGTGGVFYSGANVLTF.

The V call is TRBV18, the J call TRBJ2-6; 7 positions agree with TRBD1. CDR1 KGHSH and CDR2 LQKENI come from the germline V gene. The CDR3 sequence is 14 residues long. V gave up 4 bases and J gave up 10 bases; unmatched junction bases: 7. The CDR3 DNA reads TGTGCCAGCTCACTCCGGGACAGAGAAAACGTCCTGACTTTC. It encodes CASSLRDRENVLTF.

The CDR3, as DNA: TGTGCCAGCAACTCACAGCTTAACTATGGCTACACCTTC. It translates to CASNSQLNYGYTF. This chain connects TRBV25-1 to TRBJ1-2; D remains ambiguous. Germline V gene lookup returns CDR1 MGHDK and CDR2 SYGVNS. The CDR3 runs 13 residues. The V end was cut by 7 bases, the J end by 1 base, with 10 bases between.